A single sample is the source of the 14 T cell receptor beta chains below, sequenced in a study of identical twins. TCRdb reprocessed the 5' RACE reads with MiXCR, giving one entry per CDR3 protein. This sample yields 550,000 to 700,000 distinct CDR3 sequences, of which around 20% are seen a single time; about 4.5% belongs to the top ten. This sample also belongs to another study, concerning T cells expressing NK-cell markers.

Material: PBMCs. All receptors come from a young woman in good health.

The rearrangement joins TRBV30 to TRBJ2-1; TRBD2 aligns across 11 bases. The CDR3 sequence is 16 residues long. Germline CDR1 GTSNPN, CDR2 SVGIG (reference sequence). Trimming at V came to 4 bases and at J to 4 bases, leaving 9 bases not matched to a gene. CDR3 sequence: CAWTPGSSGRYNEQFF. Here the CDR3 DNA reads TGTGCCTGGACCCCAGGGTCTAGCGGGAGGTACAATGAGCAGTTCTTC.

The chain links TRBV28 to TRBJ2-7; D remains ambiguous. The CDR3 sequence is 13 residues long. Trimming took 8 bases from V and 0 from J, leaving 11 bases between them. Germline CDR1 is MDHEN and CDR2 is SYDVKM. The CDR3 sequence is CASRTRVSYEQYF. In DNA, the CDR3 is TGTGCCAGCCGCACCCGCGTCTCCTACGAGCAGTACTTC.

The V call is TRBV25-1, the J call TRBJ2-7, with 7 bases aligning to TRBD1. V lost 1 base, J lost 2 bases, and 5 bases stayed unmatched. The CDR3 extends over 15 amino acids. CDR1 is MGHDK, CDR2 SYGVNS, per germline. The CDR3 region is CASSELRTGTYEQYF. The DNA for the CDR3 is TGTGCCAGCAGTGAATTACGGACAGGAACCTACGAGCAGTACTTC.

The chain couples TRBV7-2 to TRBJ2-5; D ambiguous. CDR1 SGHTA and CDR2 FQGNSA come from the germline V gene. The CDR3 length is 17 residues. The V and J ends lost 0 bases and 4 bases respectively, with 18 bases between them. The CDR3 here is CASSLALFVNTGETQYF. The CDR3 DNA is TGTGCCAGCAGCTTAGCGCTGTTCGTCAACACCGGAGAGACCCAGTACTTC.

The chain is built from TRBV5-1 and TRBJ2-1; 14 nucleotides line up with TRBD2. This CDR3 is 19 amino acids long. In germline, CDR1 is SGHRS, CDR2 YFSETQ. Trimming cost V 2 bases and J 0 bases; bases outside gene matches: 7. CDR3 nucleotide sequence: TGCGCCAGCAGCTTAGTCGGGACTAGCGGGGGTAGCTCCTACAATGAGCAGTTCTTC. As protein: CASSLVGTSGGSSYNEQFF.

This chain uses TRBV7-9 with TRBJ2-7, with D perhaps given as TRBD1 or TRBD2 (6 bases each). The CDR3 has 15 amino acids. Trimming stripped 3 bases from V and 6 bases from J, with 18 bases between. Germline V lookup: CDR1 SEHNR, CDR2 FQNEAQ (reference sequence). The CDR3 DNA reads as TGTGCCAGCAGCTTCCCAACAGGGAGGAATATCGAGCAGTACTTC. Translation gives CASSFPTGRNIEQYF.

This chain uses TRBV20-1 with TRBJ1-2, with 8 positions matching TRBD1. This CDR3 contains 14 residues. V lost 5 bases and J lost 1; bases outside the gene matches: 6. Looked up from germline, CDR1 is DFQATT and CDR2 is SNEGSKA (reference sequence). CDR3 loop: CSAPQTGDNYGYTF. CDR3 coding DNA: TGCAGTGCTCCGCAGACAGGGGATAACTATGGCTACACCTTC.

This clonotype was detected ten times or more. The rearrangement uses TRBV6-2 or TRBV6-3 and TRBJ2-7, with D perhaps matching TRBD1 (6 bases). Deletions cut 5 bases from V and 9 bases from J, with 14 bases between. Germline V CDR1 and CDR2: MNHEY, SVGEGT. The CDR3 length is 12 residues. CDR3 region: CASSHRDKSQYF. The CDR3 coding sequence is TGTGCCAGCAGTCACCGGGACAAGTCGCAGTACTTC.

The chain recombines TRBV3-1 with TRBJ1-5, with D tentatively TRBD1 (5 bases). Per the germline V gene, CDR1 is LGHDT and CDR2 is YNNKEL (reference sequence). The length of the CDR3 is 12 residues. V dropped 5 bases and J dropped 9 bases, with 11 bases sitting between them. As DNA, the CDR3 is TGTGCCAGCAGCTCGACGGGGCGGCCCCAGCATTTT. Residues: CASSSTGRPQHF.

This clonotype was found a few times. The chain couples TRBV20-1 to TRBJ2-2; TRBD2 agrees at 12 bases. Trimming at V came to 6 bases and at J to 5 bases, leaving 4 bases not matched to a gene. The germline V gene encodes CDR1 DFQATT and CDR2 SNEGSKA (reference sequence). The CDR3 is 14 amino acids. CDR3 sequence reads: CSAVGLAGTGELFF. In DNA, the CDR3 is TGCAGTGCAGTTGGACTAGCGGGAACCGGGGAGCTGTTTTTT.

The CDR3 region has the DNA TGCGCCAGCAGCCGTACGGGCCCCTACAATGAGCAGTTCTTC. Its protein product is CASSRTGPYNEQFF. The chain links TRBV4-3 to TRBJ2-1; D gene uncertain. Germline V gene data show CDR1 as LGHNA and CDR2 as YSLEER. The CDR3 covers 14 residues. V lost 4 bases and J 2 bases, leaving 9 bases between the germline ends.

A few counts support this clonotype. The chain is built from TRBV7-9 and TRBJ2-1; D ambiguous. The germline V gene encodes CDR1 SEHNR and CDR2 FQNEAQ (reference sequence). V was clipped by 5 bases and J by 2 bases, with 10 bases between them. CDR3 length: 14 residues. CDR3 residues: CASSPTFPYNEQFF. In nucleotides, the CDR3 is TGTGCCAGCAGCCCCACCTTCCCCTACAATGAGCAGTTCTTC.

V gene TRBV5-1 combines with J gene TRBJ2-1; D may be TRBD1 or TRBD2 (5 bases each). The CDR3 length is 15 residues. Germline loops: CDR1 SGHRS, CDR2 YFSETQ. V shed 4 bases and J shed 11 bases, with 22 bases lying between them. The CDR3 reads CASSPGRSPNEKQFF. The CDR3 coding sequence is TGCGCCAGCAGCCCGGGACGCAGCCCCAATGAGAAGCAGTTCTTC.

This chain connects TRBV9 to TRBJ1-2; D may be TRBD1 (5 bases). Germline-derived CDR1 and CDR2 are SGDLS and YYNGEE. V dropped 4 bases and J dropped 8 bases, with 18 bases sitting between them. The CDR3 loop spans 14 amino acids. In nucleotides, the CDR3 is TGTGCCAGCAGCCCGGGGACGCTGAGCGGAGGCTACACCTTC. This sequence encodes CASSPGTLSGGYTF.